This section outlines one T cell receptor (beta chain) sequence together with its context. The antigen is not known. Sorting of PBMCs yielded the CD4+ and CD8+ T cells. Following RNA extraction, reverse transcription yielded cDNA that acted as the sequencing template. Profiling relied on immunoSEQ multiplex PCR, and the TCRdb table lists in-frame clones only, not all of them. Of about 110,000 clones in the sample, around 59% were seen once. This entry is derived from a study of CD8+ T cells in alopecia areata. Findings of the study overall: There were also resident alphabeta T cells of normal skin sequenced in scalp samples. Relative to normal scalp, lesional scalp, especially alopecia totalis/universalis, showed higher clonality.

Germline V gene data show CDR1 as SGHAT and CDR2 as FQDESV (reference sequence). CDR3 size: 15 residues. Trimming took 5 bases from V and 4 from J, leaving 15 bases between them. The chain uses TRBV11-1 and TRBJ2-1; weak D call: TRBD2 (5 bases). The sample was CD8+ T cells sorted from blood. This clonotype was obtained from a human donor in good health. This chain's CDR3 is CASSPGNWGYNEQFF. The CDR3 bases are TGTGCCAGCAGCCCCGGGAATTGGGGTTACAATGAGCAGTTCTTC.